This T cell receptor beta chain was sequenced for a study of T cells in narcolepsy. The J segment lost 7 bases and the V segment lost 4 bases, leaving 5 bases of the junction unmatched. Germline loops: CDR1 SGHKS, CDR2 YYEKEE (reference sequence). The CDR3 runs 13 residues. Produced via immunoSEQ multiplex PCR; TCRdb's table is partial and in-frame only. The data show about 24,000 clones, approximately 60% seen once. The source of this sequence is a human donor in good health. The V call is TRBV5-5, the J call TRBJ1-2; TRBD1 matches 9 bases. The source material was memory (CD45RA-) CD4+ T cells from blood. CDR3 residues: CASSIQGAFGYTF. As DNA, the CDR3 is TGTGCCAGCAGCATACAGGGGGCTTTTGGCTACACCTTC.